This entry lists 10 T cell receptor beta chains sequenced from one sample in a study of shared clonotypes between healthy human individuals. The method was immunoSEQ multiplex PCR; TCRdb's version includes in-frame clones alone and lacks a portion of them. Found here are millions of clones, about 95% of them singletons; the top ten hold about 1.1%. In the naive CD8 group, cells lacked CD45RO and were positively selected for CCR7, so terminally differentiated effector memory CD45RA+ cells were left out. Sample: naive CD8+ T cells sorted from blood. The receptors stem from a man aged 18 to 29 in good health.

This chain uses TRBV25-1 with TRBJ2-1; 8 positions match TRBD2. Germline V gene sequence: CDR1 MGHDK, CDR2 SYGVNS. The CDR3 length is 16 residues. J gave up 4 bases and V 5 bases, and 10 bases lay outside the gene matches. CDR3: CASSSEAGALYNEQFF. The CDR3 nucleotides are TGTGCCAGCAGTTCGGAAGCGGGGGCCCTTTACAATGAGCAGTTCTTC.

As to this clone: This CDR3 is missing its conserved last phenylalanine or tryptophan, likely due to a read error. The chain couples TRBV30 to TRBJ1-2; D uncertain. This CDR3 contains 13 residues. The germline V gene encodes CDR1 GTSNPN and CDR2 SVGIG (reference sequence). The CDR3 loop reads CAWSVAGNCGYTL. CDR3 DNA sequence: TGTGCCTGGAGTGTTGCAGGCAACTGTGGCTACACCTTA.

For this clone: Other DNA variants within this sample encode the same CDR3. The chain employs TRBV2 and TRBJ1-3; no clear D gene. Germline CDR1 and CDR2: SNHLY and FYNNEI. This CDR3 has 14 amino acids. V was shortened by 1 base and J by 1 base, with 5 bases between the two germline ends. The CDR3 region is CASSEVGSGNTIYF. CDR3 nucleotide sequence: TGTGCCAGCAGTGAAGTGGGTTCTGGAAACACCATATATTTT.

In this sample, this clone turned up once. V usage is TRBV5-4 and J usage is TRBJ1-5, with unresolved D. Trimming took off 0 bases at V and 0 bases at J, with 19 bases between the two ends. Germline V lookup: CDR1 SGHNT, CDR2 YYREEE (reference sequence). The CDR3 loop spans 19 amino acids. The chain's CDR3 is CASSLGSLSGRYSNQPQHF. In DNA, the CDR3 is TGTGCCAGCAGCTTGGGGAGCCTCTCCGGGCGATATAGCAATCAGCCCCAGCATTTT.

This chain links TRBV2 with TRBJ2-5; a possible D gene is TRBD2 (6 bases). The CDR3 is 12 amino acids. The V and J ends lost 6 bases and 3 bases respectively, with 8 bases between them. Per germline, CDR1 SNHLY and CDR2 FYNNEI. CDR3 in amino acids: CASRLAEETQYF. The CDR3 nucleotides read TGTGCCAGCAGACTAGCAGAAGAGACCCAGTACTTC.

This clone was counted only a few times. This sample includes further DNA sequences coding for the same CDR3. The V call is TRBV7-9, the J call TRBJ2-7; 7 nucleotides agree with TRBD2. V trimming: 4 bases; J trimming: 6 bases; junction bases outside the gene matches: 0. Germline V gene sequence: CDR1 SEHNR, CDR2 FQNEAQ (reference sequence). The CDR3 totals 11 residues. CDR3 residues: CASSWGGEQYF. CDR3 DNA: TGTGCCAGCAGCTGGGGGGGCGAGCAGTACTTC.

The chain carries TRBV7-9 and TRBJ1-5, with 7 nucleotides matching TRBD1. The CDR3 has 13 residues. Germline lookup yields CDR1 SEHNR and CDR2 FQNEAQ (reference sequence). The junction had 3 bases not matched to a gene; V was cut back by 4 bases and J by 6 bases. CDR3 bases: TGTGCCAGCAGCTCGACAGGGCTTCAGCCCCAGCATTTT. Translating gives CASSSTGLQPQHF.

This CDR3 is CASSLDEKPTDTQYF. The CDR3 DNA follows: TGTGCCAGCAGTTTGGACGAGAAACCCACAGATACGCAGTATTTT. The chain employs TRBV27 and TRBJ2-3; no firm D call. V was cut by 3 bases and J by 2 bases, with 12 bases left in between. The CDR3 spans 15 residues. Germline loops: CDR1 MNHEY, CDR2 SMNVEV (reference sequence).

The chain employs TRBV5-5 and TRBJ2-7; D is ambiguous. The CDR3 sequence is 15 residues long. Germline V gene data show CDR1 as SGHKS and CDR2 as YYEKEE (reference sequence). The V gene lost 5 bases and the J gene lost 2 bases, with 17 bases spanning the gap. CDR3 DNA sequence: TGTGCCAGCAGTCTTGGAATCCAGACTCCCTACGAGCAGTACTTC. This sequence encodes CASSLGIQTPYEQYF.

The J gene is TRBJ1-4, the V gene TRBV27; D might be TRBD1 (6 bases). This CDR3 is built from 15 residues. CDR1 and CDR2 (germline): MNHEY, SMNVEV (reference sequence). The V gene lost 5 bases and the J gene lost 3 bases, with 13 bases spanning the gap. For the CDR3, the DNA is TGTGCCAGCAGTCCGCGGACAGTTCCTAATGAAAAACTGTTTTTT. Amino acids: CASSPRTVPNEKLFF.